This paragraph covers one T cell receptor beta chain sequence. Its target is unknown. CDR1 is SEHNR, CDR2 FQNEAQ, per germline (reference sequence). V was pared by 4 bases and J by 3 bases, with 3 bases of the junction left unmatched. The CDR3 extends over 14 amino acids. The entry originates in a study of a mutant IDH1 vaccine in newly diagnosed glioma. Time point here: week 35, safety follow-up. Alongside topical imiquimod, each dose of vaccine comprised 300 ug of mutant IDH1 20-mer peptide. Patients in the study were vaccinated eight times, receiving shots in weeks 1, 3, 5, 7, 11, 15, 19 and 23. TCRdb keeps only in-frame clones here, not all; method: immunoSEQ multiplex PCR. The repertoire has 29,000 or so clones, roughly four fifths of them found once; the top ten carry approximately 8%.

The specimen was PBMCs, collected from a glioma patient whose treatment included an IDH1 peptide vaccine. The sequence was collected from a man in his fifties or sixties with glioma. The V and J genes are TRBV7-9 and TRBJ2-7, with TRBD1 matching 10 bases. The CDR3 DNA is TGTGCCAGCAGCTCCGGGACAGGGGACTACGAGCAGTACTTC. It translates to CASSSGTGDYEQYF.